The rows below give T cell receptor beta chains drawn from one sample of a study of cytomegalovirus exposure and HLA in healthy donors. Generated by immunoSEQ multiplex PCR, the TCRdb table keeps only in-frame clones and is missing some. In the table there are over 100,000 clones, about 86% of which are singletons. Sequencing was carried out using PBMCs. The receptors were sampled from a woman in her 30s in good health and CMV-seronegative. Both conserved end residues are part of each CDR3. D genes are given only for firm matches. Clone size is shown for a subset of rows, as once, few, many or a class of expanded clone.

TRBV7-2,NA,NA,TRBJ2-7,TGTGCCAGCACACTAGAGGGTCCCCGCGAGCAGTACTTC,CASTLEGPREQYF
TRBV18,NA,NA,TRBJ2-6,TGTGCCAGCTCACCACTAGCTGTCTCTGGGGCCAACGTCCTGACTTTC,CASSPLAVSGANVLTF
TRBV28,NA,TRBD2,TRBJ2-5,TGTGCCAGCAGTTTAGGAAACGGGAGGCTTCTTGAGCAGCAGTACTTC,CASSLGNGRLLEQQYF
TRBV4-3,NA,NA,TRBJ1-5,TGCGCCAGCAGCCAAGATGTAGATCAGCCCCAGCATTTT,CASSQDVDQPQHF
TRBV5-4,NA,TRBD1,TRBJ1-2,TGTGCCAGCAGCTCCCCAGGGGGGAAGGCTGGCTACACCTTC,CASSSPGGKAGYTF
TRBV4-3,NA,NA,TRBJ2-2,TGCGCCAGCAGCCAATGGTCGGGGGGCGGTACCGGGGAGCTGTTTTTT,CASSQWSGGGTGELFF
TRBV2,few,NA,TRBJ2-5,TGTGCCAGCAAGGGGGGGACAGGCTCGAAGACCCAGTACTTC,CASKGGTGSKTQYF
TRBV2,few,TRBD2,TRBJ2-2,TGTGCCAGCAGTGAGGCTAGCGGGAGTGTCCCCGGGGAGCTGTTTTTT,CASSEASGSVPGELFF
TRBV15,NA,NA,TRBJ2-2,TGTGCCACCAGCAGAGCCGCGCGAACCGGGGAGCTGTTTTTT,CATSRAARTGELFF
TRBV11-2,NA,TRBD2,TRBJ2-3,TGTGCCAGCAGCTACGCCGGGACTAGCAATAGAGTGGATACGCAGTATTTT,CASSYAGTSNRVDTQYF
TRBV7-3,NA,NA,TRBJ2-7,TGTGCCAGCAGCCCGGCCGGGACTGGCTACGAGCAGTACTTC,CASSPAGTGYEQYF
TRBV25-1,NA,TRBD1,TRBJ2-1,TGTGCCAGCAGTGAACCTTGGACAGGGACCAATGAGCAGTTCTTC,CASSEPWTGTNEQFF
TRBV19,NA,TRBD2,TRBJ2-7,TGTGCCAGTAGTATGTCACCCCTTGCTAGCGGGAAACGCTACGAGCAGTACTTC,CASSMSPLASGKRYEQYF
TRBV7-9,NA,TRBD2,TRBJ2-2,TGTGCCAGCAGCTTAGCCGGACTAGCGGGAGTACGGAACACCGGGGAGCTGTTTTTT,CASSLAGLAGVRNTGELFF
TRBV7-9,once,NA,TRBJ2-7,TGTGCCAGCAGCTTAAGCCTGGACTACCTGGGGTCCTACGAGCAGTACTTC,CASSLSLDYLGSYEQYF
TRBV11-2,NA,NA,TRBJ2-3,TGTGCCAGCAGCTCGCTAGCGTTCACAGATACGCAGTATTTT,CASSSLAFTDTQYF
TRBV11-2,NA,NA,TRBJ2-1,TGTGCCAGCAGCTCCCCCCCGACTCGCAATGAGCAGTTCTTC,CASSSPPTRNEQFF